This T cell receptor beta chain was sequenced for a study of patients and donors after allogeneic stem cell transplantation (dated by TCRdb to 2020 to 2021). Receptor libraries were prepared by RT-PCR. The sample was run on a NextSeq 550. TCRdb redid the processing of the public reads, applying fastp at Q25 and MiXCR, and retained in-frame beta chains. Here each entry gathers all rows of one CDR3 protein and keeps the most common genes and DNA. The sample includes some 160,000 distinct CDR3 sequences, with roughly 24% observed a single time. Jointly, the top ten make up about 24% of the sample. Concerning this clonotype: Its antigen is still unknown. Base qualities are missing; no much larger clone stands one base away.

CDR3 length: 14 amino acids, cysteine to phenylalanine. Just the 42-base CDR3 DNA is kept, in frame starting at base 1. Relative to germline, V is 4 bases shorter and J is 8 bases shorter, with 15 bases between their ends. Recombination linked TRBV12-3 or TRBV12-4 to TRBJ2-1, with an unclear D gene assignment. Source material: blood, either unsorted or a sorted T cell fraction (not recorded which). The receptor was derived from a human donor who was either an allogeneic HSCT recipient or a stem cell or donor lymphocyte infusion donor (not recorded which). It is not recorded whose cells these are; they may come from a transplant donor. The DNA sequence is as follows: TGTGCCAGCAGTTCCACCCCCGACGAGGATGAGCAGTTCTTC. It encodes CASSSTPDEDEQFF.